This TCR beta chain was captured in a study of lymphopenia after photon versus proton radiotherapy. Study-wide points: Larger post-nadir TCR diversity loss correlated inversely with survival in deceased patients. Relative stability marked proton patients; photon patients lost diversity and naive cells. Post-nadir diversity loss with photons came from oligoclonal expansion, particularly CD8+ Temra cells.

Some clones are missing from TCRdb's copy, which holds only in-frame ones; the method was immunoSEQ multiplex PCR. Of some 30,000 clones listed, around 90% were seen once; the top ten hold 5.5% to 7.5%. With respect to this clone: Antigen specificity is unknown.

The sequence came from a woman aged 45-60 years with pancreatic cancer. Here the sequenced sample was peripheral blood, taken from a patient treated with photon-based radiotherapy.

The CDR3 sequence: CASSPTRGRGSAYEQYF. The CDR3 coding sequence is TGCGCCAGCAGCCCCACGAGGGGGCGCGGGAGCGCCTACGAGCAGTACTTC. This chain links TRBV5-1 with TRBJ2-7, with D perhaps matching TRBD1 or TRBD2 (7 bases each). This CDR3 region has 17 residues. Germline-derived CDR1 and CDR2 are SGHRS and YFSETQ. Trimming pared 4 bases from V and 2 bases from J, leaving 22 bases between.